These T cell receptor beta chains were read from a single sample in a study of naive and memory T cell subsets. TCRdb used MiXCR to reprocess the UMI-ligation and nested PCR reads, holding one entry per CDR3 protein. The sample consists of roughly 100,000 distinct CDR3 sequences, approximately 14% of them appearing once. The sequenced material came from naive CD8+ T cells from blood. These receptors were taken from a human donor in good health. Both conserved end residues are part of each CDR3. The order of the fields is CDR3 DNA, CDR3 protein, clone size, D gene, J gene, V gene. The D gene is left open where the match is weak. Rows give clone size only sometimes, using once, few, many, or a class for an expanded clone.

CDR3nt: TGTGCCAGCAGCTTCGGCATTCGGCTTGAAGCTTTCTTT; CDR3aa: CASSFGIRLEAFF; abundance: .; d_gene: .; j_gene: TRBJ1-1; v_gene: TRBV11-2
CDR3nt: TGTGCCAGCAGTTTGTCAGATCCTAACTATGGCTACACCTTC; CDR3aa: CASSLSDPNYGYTF; abundance: many; d_gene: .; j_gene: TRBJ1-2; v_gene: TRBV12-3/TRBV12-4
CDR3nt: TGTGCCAGCAGTTTAGAGGCAGGGGGAAGGGATGAGCAGTTCTTC; CDR3aa: CASSLEAGGRDEQFF; abundance: once; d_gene: TRBD1; j_gene: TRBJ2-1; v_gene: TRBV12-3/TRBV12-4
CDR3nt: TGTGCTAGTGGTTTGTATCCTAGCGGGAGGTACGAGCAGTACTTC; CDR3aa: CASGLYPSGRYEQYF; abundance: .; d_gene: TRBD2; j_gene: TRBJ2-7; v_gene: TRBV12-5
CDR3nt: TGTGCCAGCACCAAGAGAGGTTTTGGATCGTCGGACACTGAAGCTTTCTTT; CDR3aa: CASTKRGFGSSDTEAFF; abundance: .; d_gene: .; j_gene: TRBJ1-1; v_gene: TRBV25-1
CDR3nt: TGCAGTGCTAGAGATCGAGCGGGGGGGAACTCCTACGAGCAGTACTTC; CDR3aa: CSARDRAGGNSYEQYF; abundance: .; d_gene: TRBD2; j_gene: TRBJ2-7; v_gene: TRBV20-1
CDR3nt: TGTGCCAGCAGCCCGTGGGCAGGGGTGAATGAGCAGTTCTTC; CDR3aa: CASSPWAGVNEQFF; abundance: .; d_gene: .; j_gene: TRBJ2-1; v_gene: TRBV7-8
CDR3nt: TGTGCCAGCAGTTCGGTTGGAGGGAACACTGAAGCTTTCTTT; CDR3aa: CASSSVGGNTEAFF; abundance: .; d_gene: .; j_gene: TRBJ1-1; v_gene: TRBV28
CDR3nt: TGTGCCAGCAGTTTGGTTATGGCTGGGGGCGCCTATGGCTACACCTTC; CDR3aa: CASSLVMAGGAYGYTF; abundance: .; d_gene: .; j_gene: TRBJ1-2; v_gene: TRBV27
CDR3nt: TGTGCCAGCAGTTTTTTGGGTGAGATGAACACTGAAGCTTTCTTT; CDR3aa: CASSFLGEMNTEAFF; abundance: .; d_gene: .; j_gene: TRBJ1-1; v_gene: TRBV28
CDR3nt: TGTGCCAGCAGCTGGGCGGGAGACCAGCCCCAGCATTTT; CDR3aa: CASSWAGDQPQHF; abundance: few; d_gene: .; j_gene: TRBJ1-5; v_gene: TRBV12-3/TRBV12-4
CDR3nt: TGTGCCAGCAGCTTTACCGGGACAGGGGGAGAGAAGCAGTACTTC; CDR3aa: CASSFTGTGGEKQYF; abundance: .; d_gene: TRBD1; j_gene: TRBJ2-7; v_gene: TRBV5-5
CDR3nt: TGTGCCAGCAGTTTATATTTGGGACAGGGGCATACTGAAGCTTTCTTT; CDR3aa: CASSLYLGQGHTEAFF; abundance: many; d_gene: TRBD1; j_gene: TRBJ1-1; v_gene: TRBV27
CDR3nt: TGTGCCACCCGAGAGACGGGGGGAACCAATGAGCAGTTCTTC; CDR3aa: CATRETGGTNEQFF; abundance: .; d_gene: TRBD2; j_gene: TRBJ2-1; v_gene: TRBV15
CDR3nt: TGTGCCAGCAGCTTGGGTGGACTAACCACAGATACGCAGTATTTT; CDR3aa: CASSLGGLTTDTQYF; abundance: .; d_gene: .; j_gene: TRBJ2-3; v_gene: TRBV5-6
CDR3nt: TGTGCCAGCAGCTACGCCGGGACAGGGTCCGGGGAGCTGTTTTTT; CDR3aa: CASSYAGTGSGELFF; abundance: few; d_gene: TRBD1; j_gene: TRBJ2-2; v_gene: TRBV7-6
CDR3nt: TGCGCCAGCAGCCAACTGGGGGCGATATTCACTGAAGCTTTCTTT; CDR3aa: CASSQLGAIFTEAFF; abundance: many; d_gene: .; j_gene: TRBJ1-1; v_gene: TRBV4-3
CDR3nt: TGCAGCGTGCGGGACAGCAGCAATCAGCCCCAGCATTTT; CDR3aa: CSVRDSSNQPQHF; abundance: many; d_gene: TRBD1; j_gene: TRBJ1-5; v_gene: TRBV29-1
CDR3nt: TGTGCCAGCAGCTTAGGCACAGGCCGGGGGGACGAGCAGTACTTC; CDR3aa: CASSLGTGRGDEQYF; abundance: many; d_gene: TRBD2; j_gene: TRBJ2-7; v_gene: TRBV7-6
CDR3nt: TGTGCCAGCAGCTGGGGACAGATGAACACTGAAGCTTTCTTT; CDR3aa: CASSWGQMNTEAFF; abundance: many; d_gene: TRBD1; j_gene: TRBJ1-1; v_gene: TRBV5-6
CDR3nt: TGCGCCAGCAGCCAAGATAGTGCGGGCAGCCAGCCCCAGCATTTT; CDR3aa: CASSQDSAGSQPQHF; abundance: few; d_gene: .; j_gene: TRBJ1-5; v_gene: TRBV4-3
CDR3nt: TGCGCCAGCAGCCAAGACCAGGGGGTGGGCTACGAGCAGTACTTC; CDR3aa: CASSQDQGVGYEQYF; abundance: .; d_gene: TRBD1; j_gene: TRBJ2-7; v_gene: TRBV4-3
CDR3nt: TGTGCCAGCAGCCCCCCTTTGATCGCAGGGGGATTCGGTAATGAGCAGTTCTTC; CDR3aa: CASSPPLIAGGFGNEQFF; abundance: .; d_gene: TRBD1; j_gene: TRBJ2-1; v_gene: TRBV3-1
CDR3nt: TGTGCCAGCAGTTTCGAGGACAGCTGGCGCCAGCCCCAGCATTTT; CDR3aa: CASSFEDSWRQPQHF; abundance: .; d_gene: .; j_gene: TRBJ1-5; v_gene: TRBV6-2/TRBV6-3
CDR3nt: TGTGCCAGTAGTATAAGGGGCTCTGGGGCCAACGTCCTGACTTTC; CDR3aa: CASSIRGSGANVLTF; abundance: .; d_gene: .; j_gene: TRBJ2-6; v_gene: TRBV19
CDR3nt: TGTGCCAGCTCACACGCGGACAGTACGAACACCGGGGAGCTGTTTTTT; CDR3aa: CASSHADSTNTGELFF; abundance: many; d_gene: .; j_gene: TRBJ2-2; v_gene: TRBV18
CDR3nt: TGCGCCAACAGTTTGAACACCGGGGAGCTGTTTTTT; CDR3aa: CANSLNTGELFF; abundance: .; d_gene: .; j_gene: TRBJ2-2; v_gene: TRBV10-2
CDR3nt: TGTGCCAGCAGCCACACCTGGGAAGTAAAGGCTTTCTTT; CDR3aa: CASSHTWEVKAFF; abundance: few; d_gene: .; j_gene: TRBJ1-1; v_gene: TRBV11-1
CDR3nt: TGTGCCAGCCGGACTCTAGGGGAGACCCAGTACTTC; CDR3aa: CASRTLGETQYF; abundance: .; d_gene: .; j_gene: TRBJ2-5; v_gene: TRBV27
CDR3nt: TGTGCCAGCAGCACCGGGACAGGGAGTGGCTACACCTTC; CDR3aa: CASSTGTGSGYTF; abundance: .; d_gene: TRBD1; j_gene: TRBJ1-2; v_gene: TRBV7-6
CDR3nt: TGTGCCAGCAGTCCGCCGGCAGTTTATCAGCCCCAGCATTTT; CDR3aa: CASSPPAVYQPQHF; abundance: .; d_gene: .; j_gene: TRBJ1-5; v_gene: TRBV25-1
CDR3nt: TGTGCCAGCTCCGATGCGGGGGGTCGAAATGAGCAGTTCTTC; CDR3aa: CASSDAGGRNEQFF; abundance: .; d_gene: TRBD2; j_gene: TRBJ2-1; v_gene: TRBV3-1
CDR3nt: TGTGCCAGCAGTTTTGTAGGGTCCCCCTACGAGCAGTACTTC; CDR3aa: CASSFVGSPYEQYF; abundance: few; d_gene: .; j_gene: TRBJ2-7; v_gene: TRBV12-3/TRBV12-4
CDR3nt: TGTGCCAGCAGTGATCCAGGTCCCAATGAGCAGTTCTTC; CDR3aa: CASSDPGPNEQFF; abundance: few; d_gene: .; j_gene: TRBJ2-1; v_gene: TRBV2
CDR3nt: TGCGCCAGCAGCCTCAAGACAGGGGGCTCAAGGGAGCAGTTCTTC; CDR3aa: CASSLKTGGSREQFF; abundance: .; d_gene: TRBD1; j_gene: TRBJ2-1; v_gene: TRBV4-3
CDR3nt: TGTGCCAGCAGCTTATCCGGCCAAGGGGAGACCCAGTACTTC; CDR3aa: CASSLSGQGETQYF; abundance: many; d_gene: .; j_gene: TRBJ2-5; v_gene: TRBV7-9
CDR3nt: TGCAGTGCTAGAGGTTTTGGGATGAACACTGAAGCTTTCTTT; CDR3aa: CSARGFGMNTEAFF; abundance: .; d_gene: .; j_gene: TRBJ1-1; v_gene: TRBV20-1
CDR3nt: TGCAGTGCTAGCTGGGACAGTTCCTACGAGCAGTACTTC; CDR3aa: CSASWDSSYEQYF; abundance: many; d_gene: TRBD1; j_gene: TRBJ2-7; v_gene: TRBV20-1
CDR3nt: TGTGCCAGCACGGAGGTAGCGGGGTACTCCTACAATGAGCAGTTCTTC; CDR3aa: CASTEVAGYSYNEQFF; abundance: .; d_gene: TRBD2; j_gene: TRBJ2-1; v_gene: TRBV28
CDR3nt: TGTGCCAGCAGCGTCAAATGGGAAGATACGCAGTATTTT; CDR3aa: CASSVKWEDTQYF; abundance: .; d_gene: .; j_gene: TRBJ2-3; v_gene: TRBV7-9
CDR3nt: TGTGCCACCAGTGAGACGGGTAACTATGGCTACACCTTC; CDR3aa: CATSETGNYGYTF; abundance: .; d_gene: .; j_gene: TRBJ1-2; v_gene: TRBV24-1
CDR3nt: TGTGCCAGCAGCCCCTCCTACACTGAAGCTTTCTTT; CDR3aa: CASSPSYTEAFF; abundance: .; d_gene: .; j_gene: TRBJ1-1; v_gene: TRBV28
CDR3nt: TGCGCCAGCAGCCAGGCATTAGATGGTAGCAATCAGCCCCAGCATTTT; CDR3aa: CASSQALDGSNQPQHF; abundance: few; d_gene: .; j_gene: TRBJ1-5; v_gene: TRBV4-3
CDR3nt: TGTGCCAGCACCGAAATTCAGGGGGCATCTGGCTACACCTTC; CDR3aa: CASTEIQGASGYTF; abundance: few; d_gene: TRBD1; j_gene: TRBJ1-2; v_gene: TRBV6-2/TRBV6-3
CDR3nt: TGTGCCAGCAGCCAACAGGGGGTTTGGGAAAAACTGTTTTTT; CDR3aa: CASSQQGVWEKLFF; abundance: .; d_gene: TRBD1; j_gene: TRBJ1-4; v_gene: TRBV14
CDR3nt: TGTGCCAGCCAGGGACAGGGGAAAGACACTGAAGCTTTCTTT; CDR3aa: CASQGQGKDTEAFF; abundance: .; d_gene: TRBD1; j_gene: TRBJ1-1; v_gene: TRBV4-2
CDR3nt: TGTGCCAGCAGTTACGGGGGATATAATTCACCCCTCCACTTT; CDR3aa: CASSYGGYNSPLHF; abundance: .; d_gene: .; j_gene: TRBJ1-6; v_gene: TRBV6-6
CDR3nt: TGTGCCAGCAGCCATAACAGGGGAACCGCTGAGCAGTACTTC; CDR3aa: CASSHNRGTAEQYF; abundance: .; d_gene: TRBD1; j_gene: TRBJ2-7; v_gene: TRBV4-2
CDR3nt: TGTGCCAGCAGCCAATCGTCCTACGAGCAGTACTTC; CDR3aa: CASSQSSYEQYF; abundance: few; d_gene: .; j_gene: TRBJ2-7; v_gene: TRBV16
CDR3nt: TGTGCCAGCAGCAACCGGGACAGGGGGTATGAGCAGTTCTTC; CDR3aa: CASSNRDRGYEQFF; abundance: .; d_gene: TRBD1; j_gene: TRBJ2-1; v_gene: TRBV9